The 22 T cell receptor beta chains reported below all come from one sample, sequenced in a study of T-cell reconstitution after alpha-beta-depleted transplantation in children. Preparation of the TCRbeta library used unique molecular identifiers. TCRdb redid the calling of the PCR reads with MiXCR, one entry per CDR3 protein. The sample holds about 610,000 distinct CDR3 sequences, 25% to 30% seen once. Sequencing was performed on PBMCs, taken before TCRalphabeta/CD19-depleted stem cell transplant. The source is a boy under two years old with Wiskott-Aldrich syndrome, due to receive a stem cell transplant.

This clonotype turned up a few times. The CDR3 here is CASSAPLRINSNQPQHF. For the CDR3, the DNA is TGCGCCAGCAGCGCTCCCTTAAGAATTAATAGCAATCAGCCCCAGCATTTT. V usage is TRBV5-1 and J usage is TRBJ1-5; D unresolved. The V and J ends lost 4 bases and 0 bases respectively, with 17 bases between them. This CDR3 comprises 17 residues. Germline values: CDR1 SGHRS, CDR2 YFSETQ. The complete variable domain, with remaining parts taken from reference TRBV5-1 and TRBJ1-5, reads KAGVTQTPRYLIKTRGQQVTLSCSPISGHRSVSWYQQTPGQGLQFLFEYFSETQRNKGNFPGRFSGRQFSNSRSEMNVSTLELGDSALYLCASSAPLRINSNQPQHFGDGTRLSIL.

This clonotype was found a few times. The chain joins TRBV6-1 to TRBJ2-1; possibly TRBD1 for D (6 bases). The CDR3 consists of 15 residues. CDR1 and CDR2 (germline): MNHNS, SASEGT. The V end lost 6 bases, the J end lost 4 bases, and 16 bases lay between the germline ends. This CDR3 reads CASRDTGISYNEQFF. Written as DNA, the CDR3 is TGTGCCAGCAGGGACACAGGGATTTCATACAATGAGCAGTTCTTC.

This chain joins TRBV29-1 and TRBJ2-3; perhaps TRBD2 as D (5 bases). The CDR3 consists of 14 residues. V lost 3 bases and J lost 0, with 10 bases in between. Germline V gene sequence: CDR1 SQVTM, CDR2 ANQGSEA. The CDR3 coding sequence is TGCAGCGTTGACAGAGCGGCTAGCACAGATACGCAGTATTTT. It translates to CSVDRAASTDTQYF.

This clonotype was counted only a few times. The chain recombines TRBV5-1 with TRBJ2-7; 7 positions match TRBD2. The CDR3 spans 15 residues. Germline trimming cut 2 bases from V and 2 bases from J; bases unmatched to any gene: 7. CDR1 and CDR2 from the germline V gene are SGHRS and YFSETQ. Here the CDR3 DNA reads TGCGCCAGCAGCTTTGGAGCGGGGCAAACCTACGAGCAGTACTTC. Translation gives CASSFGAGQTYEQYF.

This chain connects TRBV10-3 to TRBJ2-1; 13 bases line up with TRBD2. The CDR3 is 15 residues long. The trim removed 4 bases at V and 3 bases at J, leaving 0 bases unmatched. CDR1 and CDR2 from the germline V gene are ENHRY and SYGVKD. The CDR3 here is CAISGTSGGYNEQFF. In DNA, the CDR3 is TGTGCCATCAGTGGGACTAGCGGGGGCTACAATGAGCAGTTCTTC.

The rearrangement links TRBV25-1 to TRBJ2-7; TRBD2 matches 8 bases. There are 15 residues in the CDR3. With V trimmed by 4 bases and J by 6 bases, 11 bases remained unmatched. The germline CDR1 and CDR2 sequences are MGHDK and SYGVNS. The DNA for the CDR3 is TGTGCCAGCAGTGCCCTCGGGGGGGAGACGCGCGAGCAGTACTTC. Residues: CASSALGGETREQYF.

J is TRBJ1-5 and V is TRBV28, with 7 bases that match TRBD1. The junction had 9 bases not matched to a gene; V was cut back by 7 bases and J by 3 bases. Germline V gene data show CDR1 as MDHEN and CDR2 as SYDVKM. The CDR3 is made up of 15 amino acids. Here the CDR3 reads CASTLRTGDNQPQHF. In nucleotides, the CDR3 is TGTGCCAGCACCTTGCGGACAGGCGACAATCAGCCCCAGCATTTT.

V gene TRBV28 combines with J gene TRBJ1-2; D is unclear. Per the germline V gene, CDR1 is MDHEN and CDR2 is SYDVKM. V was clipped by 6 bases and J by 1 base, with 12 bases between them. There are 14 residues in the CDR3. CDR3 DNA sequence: TGTGCCAGCAGCCCGGGCCACCGTAACTATGGCTACACCTTC. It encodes CASSPGHRNYGYTF.

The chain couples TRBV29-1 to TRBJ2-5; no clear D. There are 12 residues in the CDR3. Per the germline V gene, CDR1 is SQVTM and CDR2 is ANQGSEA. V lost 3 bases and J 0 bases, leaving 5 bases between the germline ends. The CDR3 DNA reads TGCAGCGTTGAGCGGTACCAAGAGACCCAGTACTTC. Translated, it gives CSVERYQETQYF.

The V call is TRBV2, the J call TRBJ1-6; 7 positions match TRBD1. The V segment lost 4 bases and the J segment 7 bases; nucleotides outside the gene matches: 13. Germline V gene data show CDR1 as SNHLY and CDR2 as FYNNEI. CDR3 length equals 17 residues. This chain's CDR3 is CASSGGDRAGRNSPLHF. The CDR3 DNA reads TGTGCCAGCAGTGGGGGCGACAGGGCCGGTCGGAATTCACCCCTCCACTTT.

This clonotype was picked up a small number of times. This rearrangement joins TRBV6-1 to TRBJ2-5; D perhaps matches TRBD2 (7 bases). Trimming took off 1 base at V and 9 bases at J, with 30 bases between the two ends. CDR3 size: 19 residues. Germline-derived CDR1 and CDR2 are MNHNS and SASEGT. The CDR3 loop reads CASSEGRGGLGRVLEAQYF. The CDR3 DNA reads TGTGCCAGCAGTGAAGGGAGGGGGGGGCTTGGAAGGGTTCTCGAGGCCCAGTACTTC.

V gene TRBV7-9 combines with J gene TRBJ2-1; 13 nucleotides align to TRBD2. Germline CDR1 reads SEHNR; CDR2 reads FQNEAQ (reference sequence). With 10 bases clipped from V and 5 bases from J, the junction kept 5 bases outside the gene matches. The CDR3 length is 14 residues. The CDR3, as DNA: TGTGCCAAATCACTAGCGGGAGGGGACAATGAGCAGTTCTTC. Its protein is CAKSLAGGDNEQFF.

Here the CDR3 DNA reads TGTGCCAGCAGCCCGACTAGCGGGAGGGCAGGCACAGATACGCAGTATTTT. Protein product: CASSPTSGRAGTDTQYF. This chain connects TRBV12-3 or TRBV12-4 to TRBJ2-3; 14 bases are shared with TRBD2. The CDR3 runs to 17 residues. J lost 1 base, V lost 6 bases, and 6 bases had no gene match.

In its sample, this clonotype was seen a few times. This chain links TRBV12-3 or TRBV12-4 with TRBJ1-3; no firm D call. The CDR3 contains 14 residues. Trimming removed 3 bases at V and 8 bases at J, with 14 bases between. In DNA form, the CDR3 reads TGTGCCAGCAGTTTCTGGAGGTCGGCGGACACCATATATTTT. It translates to CASSFWRSADTIYF.

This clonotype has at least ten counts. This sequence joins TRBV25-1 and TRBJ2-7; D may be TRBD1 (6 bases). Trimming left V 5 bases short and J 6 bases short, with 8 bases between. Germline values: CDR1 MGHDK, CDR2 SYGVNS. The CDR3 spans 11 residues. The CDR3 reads CASSQGREQYF. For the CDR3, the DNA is TGTGCCAGCAGTCAGGGGCGCGAGCAGTACTTC.

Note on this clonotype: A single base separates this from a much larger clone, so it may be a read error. This chain's CDR3 is CASSLDSPYNEQFF. CDR3 nucleotides: TGCGCCAGCAGCTTGGACAGCCCCTACAATGAGCAGTTCTTC. This chain joins TRBV5-1 and TRBJ2-1; no definite D call. Germline V lookup: CDR1 SGHRS, CDR2 YFSETQ. The V gene lost 0 bases and the J gene lost 2 bases, with 6 bases spanning the gap. The CDR3 consists of 14 residues.

CDR3 sequence: CASSLPRASGTDTQYF. The CDR3 DNA reads as TGCGCCAGCAGCTTACCTCGGGCTAGCGGCACAGATACGCAGTATTTT. The chain links TRBV5-1 to TRBJ2-3, with D perhaps TRBD2 (6 bases). The CDR3 is made up of 16 amino acids. Germline lookup yields CDR1 SGHRS and CDR2 YFSETQ. V was clipped by 2 bases and J by 1 base, with 14 bases between them.

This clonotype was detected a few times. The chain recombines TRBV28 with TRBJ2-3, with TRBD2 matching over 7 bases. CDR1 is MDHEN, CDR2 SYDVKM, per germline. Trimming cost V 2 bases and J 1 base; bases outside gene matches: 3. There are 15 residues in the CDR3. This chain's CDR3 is CASSLSGIRTDTQYF. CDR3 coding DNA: TGTGCCAGCAGTTTAAGCGGGATCCGCACAGATACGCAGTATTTT. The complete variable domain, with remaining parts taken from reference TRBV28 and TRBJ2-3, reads DVKVTQSSRYLVKRTGEKVFLECVQDMDHENMFWYRQDPGLGLRLIYFSYDVKMKEKGDIPEGYSVSREKKERFSLILESASTNQTSMYLCASSLSGIRTDTQYFGPGTRLTVL.

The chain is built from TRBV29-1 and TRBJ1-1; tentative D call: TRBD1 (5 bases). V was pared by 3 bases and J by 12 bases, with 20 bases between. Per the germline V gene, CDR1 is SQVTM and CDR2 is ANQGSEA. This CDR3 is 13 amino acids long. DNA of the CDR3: TGCAGCGTTGATCTATGGCAGGGTAGTACGACTTTCTTT. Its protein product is CSVDLWQGSTTFF. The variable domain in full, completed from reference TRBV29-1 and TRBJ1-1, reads SAVISQKPSRDICQRGTSLTIQCQVDSQVTMMFWYRQQPGQSLTLIATANQGSEATYESGFVIDKFPISRPNLTFSTLTVSNMSPEDSSIYLCSVDLWQGSTTFFGQGTRLTVV.

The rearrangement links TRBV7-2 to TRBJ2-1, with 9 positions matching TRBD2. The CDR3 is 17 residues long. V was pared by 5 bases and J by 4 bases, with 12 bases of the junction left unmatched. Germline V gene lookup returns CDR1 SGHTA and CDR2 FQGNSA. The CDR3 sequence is CASSQSLLAGGYNEQFF. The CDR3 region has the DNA TGTGCCAGCAGCCAGTCGCTTTTGGCGGGAGGGTACAATGAGCAGTTCTTC.

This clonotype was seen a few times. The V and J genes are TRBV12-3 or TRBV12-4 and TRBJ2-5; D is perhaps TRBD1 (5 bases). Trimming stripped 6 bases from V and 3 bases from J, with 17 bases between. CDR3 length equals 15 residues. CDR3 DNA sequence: TGTGCCAGCAGCCCCTCAGGGCGGAAAGAAGAGACCCAGTACTTC. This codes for CASSPSGRKEETQYF.

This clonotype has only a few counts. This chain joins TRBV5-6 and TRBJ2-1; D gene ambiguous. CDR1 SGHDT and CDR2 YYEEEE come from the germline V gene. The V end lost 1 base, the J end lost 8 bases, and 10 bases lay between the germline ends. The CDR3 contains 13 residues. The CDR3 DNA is TGTGCCAGCAGCTTGCAGGCTGTCGATGAGCAGTTCTTC. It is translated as CASSLQAVDEQFF.